The clone carrying this T cell receptor beta chain was recorded at least ten times. The data stem from a study of spatial heterogeneity in lung cancer. TCR cDNA molecules each had a unique molecular identifier. TCRdb itself ran the 5' RACE reads through MiXCR, one entry per CDR3 protein. The repertoire consists of around 87,000 distinct CDR3 sequences, with approximately 12% occurring once and the leading ten covering over 40%. The V gene's germline CDR1 is SGHRS and CDR2 YFSETQ. Trimming took 1 base from V and 7 from J; bases not matched to a gene: 8. This CDR3 has 15 amino acids. Time point described: sample taken at primary tumor resection. A total of approximately 70 untreated early-stage non-small cell lung cancer patients served as donors. Whole RNA came from tumor, nontumor lung or frozen PBMC and was sequenced without being sorted.

Sequenced material: PBMCs, taken at surgery. This TCR derives from a male donor with early-stage non-small cell lung cancer. The genes are TRBV5-1 and TRBJ2-1; 7 positions match TRBD2. The CDR3: CASSLLGTTRNEQFF. DNA of the CDR3: TGCGCCAGCAGCTTGTTGGGGACTACGCGGAATGAGCAGTTCTTC.